These 11 T cell receptor beta chains share one sample of origin, sequenced in a study of cytomegalovirus exposure and HLA in healthy donors. Some clones are missing from TCRdb's copy, which holds only in-frame ones; the method was immunoSEQ multiplex PCR. This table has over 65,000 clones, 94% appearing once. Source material: PBMCs. Receptor source: a woman aged 18-35 years in good health and CMV-seropositive.

The chain recombines TRBV11-3 with TRBJ2-6, with TRBD1 matching over 8 bases. This CDR3 spans 18 amino acids. After removal of 4 bases from V and 0 bases from J, the junction contained 8 bases not matched to a gene. Germline V gene sequence: CDR1 SGHNT, CDR2 YENEEA. The CDR3, as DNA: TGTGCCAGCAGCTCGGGACAGGCGTGGCACTCTGGGGCCAACGTCCTGACTTTC. Its translation is CASSSGQAWHSGANVLTF.

The gene calls are TRBV5-1 and TRBJ2-5; 12 nucleotides align to TRBD1. Germline-derived CDR1 and CDR2 are SGHRS and YFSETQ. The V and J ends lost 3 bases and 5 bases, in that order; junction bases with no gene match: 11. CDR3 length equals 17 residues. CDR3 nucleotides: TGCGCCAGCAGCTCGGGAACGTCCGGGACAGGGGGCGAGACCCAGTACTTC. Protein: CASSSGTSGTGGETQYF.

This clone has a single count. This chain links TRBV4-3 with TRBJ2-1; D is perhaps TRBD2 (6 bases). V shed 3 bases and J shed 7 bases, with 16 bases lying between them. There are 15 residues in the CDR3. Per germline, CDR1 LGHNA and CDR2 YSLEER. The CDR3 reads CASSQAGTSFNEQFF. The CDR3 nucleotides read TGCGCCAGCAGCCAGGCCGGGACTTCCTTTAATGAGCAGTTCTTC.

The V gene is TRBV9, the J gene TRBJ2-5; 7 nucleotides agree with TRBD2. The CDR3 has 15 residues. Germline V CDR1 and CDR2: SGDLS, YYNGEE. V gave up 4 bases and J gave up 7 bases; unmatched junction bases: 13. The CDR3 DNA is TGTGCCAGCAGCCCCCGGTTGGCGGGGGAGGGGACCCAGTACTTC. Residues: CASSPRLAGEGTQYF. The full variable domain, its missing parts supplied by reference TRBV9 and TRBJ2-5, is DSGVTQTPKHLITATGQRVTLRCSPRSGDLSVYWYQQSLDQGLQFLIQYYNGEERAKGNILERFSAQQFPDLHSELNLSSLELGDSALYFCASSPRLAGEGTQYFGPGTRLLVL.

The chain recombines TRBV19 with TRBJ2-7; 11 bases fit TRBD1. The V gene's germline CDR1 is LNHDA and CDR2 SQIVND (reference sequence). After removal of 5 bases from V and 5 bases from J, the junction contained 5 bases not matched to a gene. This CDR3 region has 14 residues. CDR3 nucleotides: TGTGCCAGTAGTGCCTGGACAGGGGGCGACGAGCAGTACTTC. This sequence encodes CASSAWTGGDEQYF.

The genes are TRBV18 and TRBJ2-4; no firm D call. Trimming removed 1 base at V and 1 base at J, with 17 bases between. Germline CDR1 reads KGHSH; CDR2 reads LQKENI. This CDR3 is 18 amino acids long. Here the CDR3 DNA reads TGTGCCAGCTCACCACTCCGACGGATGCCTAGGGCCAAAAACATTCAGTACTTC. Amino acid sequence: CASSPLRRMPRAKNIQYF.

The chain has TRBV18 and TRBJ1-1, with D unresolved. Per the germline V gene, CDR1 is KGHSH and CDR2 is LQKENI. V lost 4 bases, J lost 1 base, and 13 bases lay in between. This CDR3 has 15 residues. The CDR3 is CASSHEEAANTEAFF. The CDR3 coding sequence is TGTGCCAGCTCACACGAGGAGGCAGCGAACACTGAAGCTTTCTTT.

The chain uses TRBV7-8 and TRBJ1-1; a possible D gene is TRBD1 (6 bases). This CDR3 has 15 amino acids. Between the trimmed V and J ends, which lost 2 bases and 0 bases, there was a span of 10 bases. In germline, CDR1 is SGHVS, CDR2 FQNEAQ. CDR3 DNA: TGTGCCAGCAGCTTAACAGGGCTTATGAACACTGAAGCTTTCTTT. This sequence encodes CASSLTGLMNTEAFF.

J is TRBJ1-1 and V is TRBV11-3, with 9 bases lining up with TRBD1. This CDR3 has 15 amino acids. Trimming removed 5 bases from V and 2 bases from J; junction bases left unmatched: 6. CDR1 is SGHNT and CDR2 is YENEEA in the germline V gene. The chain's CDR3 is CASSDRGVGNTEAFF. The DNA of the CDR3 is TGTGCCAGCAGCGACAGGGGGGTGGGCAACACTGAAGCTTTCTTT.

The genes are TRBV11-3 and TRBJ1-4, with 9 nucleotides matching TRBD1. From germline, CDR1 is SGHNT and CDR2 YENEEA. The CDR3 length is 15 residues. J gave up 3 bases and V 5 bases, and 4 bases lay outside the gene matches. The CDR3 region has the DNA TGTGCCAGCAGCCCCCGGACAGGGGCTAATGAAAAACTGTTTTTT. Amino acids: CASSPRTGANEKLFF. Using reference TRBV11-3 and TRBJ1-4 for the parts outside the CDR3, the full variable domain is EAGVVQSPRYKIIEKKQPVAFWCNPISGHNTLYWYLQNLGQGPELLIRYENEEAVDDSQLPKDRFSAERLKGVDSTLKIQPAELGDSAVYLCASSPRTGANEKLFFGSGTQLSVL.

The CDR3 sequence is CASSLEGASEAFF. DNA for the CDR3: TGCGCCAGCAGCTTGGAGGGGGCCTCTGAAGCTTTCTTT. This sequence joins TRBV5-1 and TRBJ1-1, with 7 bases lining up with TRBD1. The V gene's germline CDR1 is SGHRS and CDR2 YFSETQ. The CDR3 length is 13 residues. V lost 0 bases and J lost 6; bases outside the gene matches: 2.